What follows describes a single TCR beta chain. Its cognate antigen is unknown. The data derive from a study of T cell repertoires in cytomegalovirus infection. TCRdb used MiXCR to reprocess the reads, holding one entry per CDR3 protein. In the table there are roughly 760,000 distinct CDR3 sequences, about 40% of which are singletons. Findings and caveats of the study: Identification of carriers of CMV plus the relevant HLA was achieved through cumulative public TCR beta family frequency.

Germline CDR1 reads SGHTA; CDR2 reads FQGNSA. Trimming left V 1 base short and J 4 bases short, with 14 bases between. The CDR3 consists of 16 residues. The receptor was isolated from a human donor in good health (CMV status not recorded). Some clones in this sample may be carry-over from other donors' samples. J is TRBJ2-1 and V is TRBV7-2, with D possibly matching TRBD1 (6 bases). The sample taken for sequencing was PBMCs. This CDR3 is CASSLVARGYYNEQFF. The CDR3 nucleotides read TGTGCCAGCAGCTTAGTCGCCAGGGGCTATTACAATGAGCAGTTCTTC.